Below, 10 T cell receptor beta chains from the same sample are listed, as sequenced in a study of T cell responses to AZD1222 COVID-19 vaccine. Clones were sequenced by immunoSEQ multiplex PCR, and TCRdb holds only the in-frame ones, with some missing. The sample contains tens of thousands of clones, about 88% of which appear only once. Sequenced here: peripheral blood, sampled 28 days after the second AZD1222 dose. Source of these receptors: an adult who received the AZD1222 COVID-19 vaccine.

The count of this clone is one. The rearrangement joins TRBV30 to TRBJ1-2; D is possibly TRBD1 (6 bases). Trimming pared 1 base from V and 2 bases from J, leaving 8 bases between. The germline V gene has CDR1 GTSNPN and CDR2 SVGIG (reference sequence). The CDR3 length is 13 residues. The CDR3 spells CAWSDRVNYGYTF. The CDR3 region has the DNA TGTGCCTGGAGTGACAGGGTAAACTATGGCTACACCTTC.

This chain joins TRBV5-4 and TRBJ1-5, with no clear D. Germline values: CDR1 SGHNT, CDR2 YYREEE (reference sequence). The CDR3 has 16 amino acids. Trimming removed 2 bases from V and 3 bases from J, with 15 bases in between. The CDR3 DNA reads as TGTGCCAGCAGCTTTGGTGGCAGGAGTGTCAATCAGCCCCAGCATTTT. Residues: CASSFGGRSVNQPQHF.

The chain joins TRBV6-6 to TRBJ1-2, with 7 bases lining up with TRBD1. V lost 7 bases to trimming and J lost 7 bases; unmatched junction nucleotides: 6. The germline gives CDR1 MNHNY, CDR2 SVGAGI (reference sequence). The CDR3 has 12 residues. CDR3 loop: CASIETGFGYTF. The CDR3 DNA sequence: TGTGCCAGCATCGAGACAGGGTTTGGCTACACCTTC.

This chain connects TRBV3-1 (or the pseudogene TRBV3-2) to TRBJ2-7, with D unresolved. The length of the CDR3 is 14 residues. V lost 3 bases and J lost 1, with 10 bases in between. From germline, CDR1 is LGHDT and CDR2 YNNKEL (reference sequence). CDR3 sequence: CASSQMASSYEQYF. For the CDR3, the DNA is TGTGCCAGCAGCCAGATGGCTAGTTCCTACGAGCAGTACTTC.

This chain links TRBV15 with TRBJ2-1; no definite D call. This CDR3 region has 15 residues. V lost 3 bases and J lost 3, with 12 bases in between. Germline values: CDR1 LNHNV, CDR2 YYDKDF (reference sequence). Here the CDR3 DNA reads TGTGCCACCAGCAGCGTGGAAGGCTTCTACAATGAGCAGTTCTTC. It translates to CATSSVEGFYNEQFF.

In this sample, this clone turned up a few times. The CDR3 region has the DNA TGTGCCAGCAGCACTACTTTTACTAGCGGGAGCAGCTCCTACGAGCAGTACTTC. Protein: CASSTTFTSGSSSYEQYF. The gene calls are TRBV11-2 and TRBJ2-7; the match to TRBD2 covers 11 bases. The CDR3 is made up of 18 amino acids. Germline values: CDR1 SGHAT, CDR2 FQNNGV. J lost 0 bases, V lost 5 bases, and 12 bases had no gene match.

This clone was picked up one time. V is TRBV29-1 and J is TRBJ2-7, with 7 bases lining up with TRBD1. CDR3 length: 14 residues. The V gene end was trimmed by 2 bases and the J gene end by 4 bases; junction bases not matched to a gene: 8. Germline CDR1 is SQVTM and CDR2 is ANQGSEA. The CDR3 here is CSVETTGQRYEQYF. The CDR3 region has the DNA TGCAGCGTTGAAACCACGGGACAGAGGTACGAGCAGTACTTC.

The CDR3 spells CASSFGQDTEAFF. DNA of the CDR3: TGCGCCAGCAGCTTCGGACAGGACACTGAAGCTTTCTTT. V and J are TRBV5-1 and TRBJ1-1; 7 nucleotides line up with TRBD1. Germline assignment: CDR1 SGHRS and CDR2 YFSETQ. The CDR3 is made up of 13 amino acids. V shed 2 bases and J 3 bases; nucleotides not matched to a gene: 1.

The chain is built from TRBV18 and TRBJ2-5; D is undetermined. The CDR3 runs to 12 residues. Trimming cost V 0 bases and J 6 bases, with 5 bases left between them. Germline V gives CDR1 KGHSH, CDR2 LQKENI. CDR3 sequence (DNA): TGTGCCAGCTCACCACCGGCGCAGACCCAGTACTTC. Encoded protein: CASSPPAQTQYF.

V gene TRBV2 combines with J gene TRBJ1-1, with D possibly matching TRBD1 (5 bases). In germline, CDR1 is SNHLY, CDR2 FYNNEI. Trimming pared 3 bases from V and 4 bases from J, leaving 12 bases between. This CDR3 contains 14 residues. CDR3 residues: CASSDNQGITEAFF. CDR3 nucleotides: TGTGCCAGCAGTGACAATCAGGGAATCACTGAAGCTTTCTTT.